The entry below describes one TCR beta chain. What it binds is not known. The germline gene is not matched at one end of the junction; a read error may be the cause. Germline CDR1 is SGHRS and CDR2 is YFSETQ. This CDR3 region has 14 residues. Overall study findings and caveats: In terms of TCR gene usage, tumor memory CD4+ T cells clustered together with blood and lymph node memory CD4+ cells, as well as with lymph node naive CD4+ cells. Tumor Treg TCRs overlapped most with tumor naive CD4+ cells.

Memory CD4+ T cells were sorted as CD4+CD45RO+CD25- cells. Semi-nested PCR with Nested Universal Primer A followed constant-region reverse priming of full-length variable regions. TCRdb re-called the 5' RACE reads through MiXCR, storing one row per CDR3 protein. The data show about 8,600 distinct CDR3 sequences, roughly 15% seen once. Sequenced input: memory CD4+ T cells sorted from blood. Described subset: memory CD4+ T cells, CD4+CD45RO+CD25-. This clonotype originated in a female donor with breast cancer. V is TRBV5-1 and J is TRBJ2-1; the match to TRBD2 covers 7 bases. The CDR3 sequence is CASSLAESDNEQLF. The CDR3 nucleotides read TGCGCCAGCAGCCTAGCGGAATCCGACAATGAGCAGCTCTTC.